The following is a TCR beta chain sequence with its context. As yet, its antigen is unknown. This record belongs to a study of cytomegalovirus exposure and HLA in healthy donors. This CDR3 is built from 14 residues. The V gene's germline CDR1 is MGHRA and CDR2 YSYEKL. The V and J ends lost 6 bases and 0 bases, in that order; junction bases with no gene match: 4. This PCR relied on a set of 60 Vbeta primers and 13 Jbeta primers. Libraries were prepared by immunoSEQ multiplex PCR; TCRdb keeps only in-frame clonotypes and omits some of them. The sample consists of approximately 92,000 clones, roughly 63% of them appearing once. Whole-study findings and limits: Earlier results showed most TCR beta V segments being productive about 87% or about 30% of the time. Cytomegalovirus association was assigned to about 150 TCR beta chains.

The receptor's source is a man aged 45-65 years in good health and CMV-seronegative. The specimen was PBMCs. V gene TRBV4-1 combines with J gene TRBJ1-2; 7 bases map to TRBD1. The chain's CDR3 is CASRPGQTNYGYTF. CDR3 nucleotides: TGCGCCAGCAGGCCGGGACAGACTAACTATGGCTACACCTTC.